This T cell receptor (beta chain) emerged from a study of T cell responses to AZD1222 COVID-19 vaccine. Libraries were prepared by immunoSEQ multiplex PCR; TCRdb keeps only in-frame clonotypes and omits some of them. The table has 89,000 or so clones, 86% seen once. Losses at the gene ends were 4 bases for V and 4 bases for J; bases not matched to a gene: 4. Per the germline V gene, CDR1 is MNHEY and CDR2 is SMNVEV (reference sequence). The CDR3 sequence is 14 residues long. Study-wide results and limits: At study baseline, merely five or six AZD1222 recipients were seropositive.

As regards this clone: Its antigen is unidentified.

The rearrangement uses TRBV27 and TRBJ2-5; 9 nucleotides match TRBD1. This specimen consisted of peripheral blood, obtained on day 0 of AZD1222 vaccination. The receptor was derived from an adult in good health. CDR3 region: CASSWGQGGETQYF. The CDR3, as DNA: TGTGCCAGCAGTTGGGGACAGGGAGGAGAGACCCAGTACTTC.